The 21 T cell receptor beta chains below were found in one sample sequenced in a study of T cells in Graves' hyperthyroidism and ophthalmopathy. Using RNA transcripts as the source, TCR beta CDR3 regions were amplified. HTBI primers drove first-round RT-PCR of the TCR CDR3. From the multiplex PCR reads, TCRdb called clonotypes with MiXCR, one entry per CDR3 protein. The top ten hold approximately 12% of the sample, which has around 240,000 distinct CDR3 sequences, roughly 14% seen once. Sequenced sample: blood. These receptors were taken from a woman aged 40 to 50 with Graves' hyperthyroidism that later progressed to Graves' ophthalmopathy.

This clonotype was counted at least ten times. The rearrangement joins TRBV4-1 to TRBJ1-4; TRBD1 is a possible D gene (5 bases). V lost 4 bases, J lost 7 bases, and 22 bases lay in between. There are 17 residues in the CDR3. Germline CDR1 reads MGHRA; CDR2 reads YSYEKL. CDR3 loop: CASSPHQLGAKSEKLFF. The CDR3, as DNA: TGCGCCAGCAGCCCCCATCAGCTTGGGGCCAAAAGTGAAAAACTGTTTTTT.

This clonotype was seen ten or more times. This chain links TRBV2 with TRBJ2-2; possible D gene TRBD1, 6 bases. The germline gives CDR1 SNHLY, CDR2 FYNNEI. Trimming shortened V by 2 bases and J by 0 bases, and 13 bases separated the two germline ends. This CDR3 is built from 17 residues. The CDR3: CASSEIQGSANTGELFF. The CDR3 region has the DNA TGTGCCAGCAGTGAAATACAGGGCTCAGCGAACACCGGGGAGCTGTTTTTT.

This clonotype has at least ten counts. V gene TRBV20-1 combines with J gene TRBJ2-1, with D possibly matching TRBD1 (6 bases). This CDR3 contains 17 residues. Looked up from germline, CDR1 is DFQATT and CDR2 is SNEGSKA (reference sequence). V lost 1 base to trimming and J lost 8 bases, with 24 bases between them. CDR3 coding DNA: TGCAGTGCTAGAGGGACAGCCGGGTCCCTACCTCGCCATGAGCAGTTCTTC. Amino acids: CSARGTAGSLPRHEQFF.

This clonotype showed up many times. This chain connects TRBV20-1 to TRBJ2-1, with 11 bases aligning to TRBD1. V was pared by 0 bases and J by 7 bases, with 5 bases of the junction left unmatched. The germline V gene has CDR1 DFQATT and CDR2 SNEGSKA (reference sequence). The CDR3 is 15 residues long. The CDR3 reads CSARDGQGAGNEQFF. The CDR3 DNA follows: TGCAGTGCTAGAGACGGACAGGGGGCTGGTAATGAGCAGTTCTTC.

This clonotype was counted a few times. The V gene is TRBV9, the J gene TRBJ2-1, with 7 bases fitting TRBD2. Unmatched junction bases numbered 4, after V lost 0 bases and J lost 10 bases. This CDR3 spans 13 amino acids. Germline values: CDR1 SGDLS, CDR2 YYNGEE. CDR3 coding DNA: TGTGCCAGCAGCGTAGGGTGGGGACTAGAGCAGTTCTTC. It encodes CASSVGWGLEQFF.

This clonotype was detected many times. The CDR3 loop is CASSLYTDPADGNTIYF. CDR3 nucleotide sequence: TGCGCCAGCAGCTTGTATACGGACCCGGCGGATGGAAACACCATATATTTT. This chain connects TRBV5-1 to TRBJ1-3; D uncertain. This CDR3 has 17 amino acids. CDR1 and CDR2 (germline): SGHRS, YFSETQ. The germline V and J ends were trimmed by 1 base and 3 bases, with 17 bases remaining between them. Together with reference TRBV5-1 and TRBJ1-3, the CDR3 gives the full variable domain: KAGVTQTPRYLIKTRGQQVTLSCSPISGHRSVSWYQQTPGQGLQFLFEYFSETQRNKGNFPGRFSGRQFSNSRSEMNVSTLELGDSALYLCASSLYTDPADGNTIYFGEGSWLTVV.

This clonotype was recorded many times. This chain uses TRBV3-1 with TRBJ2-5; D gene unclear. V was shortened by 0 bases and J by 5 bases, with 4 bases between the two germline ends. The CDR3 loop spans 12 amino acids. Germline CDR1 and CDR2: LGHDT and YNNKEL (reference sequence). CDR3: CASSQETETQYF. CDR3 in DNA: TGTGCCAGCAGCCAAGAGACGGAGACCCAGTACTTC.

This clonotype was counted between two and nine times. The CDR3 region is CSAAPSGADQPQHF. CDR3 in DNA: TGCAGTGCAGCCCCGAGCGGGGCCGATCAGCCCCAGCATTTT. V and J are TRBV20-1 and TRBJ1-5, with D tentatively TRBD1 (5 bases). The CDR3 totals 14 residues. V was clipped by 6 bases and J by 5 bases, with 17 bases between them. Per the germline V gene, CDR1 is DFQATT and CDR2 is SNEGSKA (reference sequence).

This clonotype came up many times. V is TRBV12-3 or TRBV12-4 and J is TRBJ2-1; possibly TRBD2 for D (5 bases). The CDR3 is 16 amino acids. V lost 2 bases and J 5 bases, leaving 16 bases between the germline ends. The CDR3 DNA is TGTGCCAGCAGTTTATTAGTGGGAGAATATAACAATGAGCAGTTCTTC. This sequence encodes CASSLLVGEYNNEQFF.

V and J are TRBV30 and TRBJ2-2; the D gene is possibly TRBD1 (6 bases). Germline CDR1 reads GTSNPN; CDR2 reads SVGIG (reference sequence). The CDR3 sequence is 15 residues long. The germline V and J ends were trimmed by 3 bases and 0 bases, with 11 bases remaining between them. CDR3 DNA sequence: TGTGCCTGGAGACCGGGACACTCGAACACCGGGGAGCTGTTTTTT. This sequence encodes CAWRPGHSNTGELFF. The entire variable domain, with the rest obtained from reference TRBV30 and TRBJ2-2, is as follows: SQTIHQWPATLVQPVGSPLSLECTVEGTSNPNLYWYRQAAGRGLQLLFYSVGIGQISSEVPQNLSASRPQDRQFILSSKKLLLSDSGFYLCAWRPGHSNTGELFFGEGSRLTVL.

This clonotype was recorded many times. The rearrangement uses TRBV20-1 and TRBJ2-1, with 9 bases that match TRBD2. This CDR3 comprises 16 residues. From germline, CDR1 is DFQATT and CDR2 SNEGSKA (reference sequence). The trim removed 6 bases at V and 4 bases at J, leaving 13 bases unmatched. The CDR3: CSASMYTSGLYNEQFF. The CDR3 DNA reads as TGCAGTGCGAGTATGTACACTAGCGGGCTTTACAATGAGCAGTTCTTC.

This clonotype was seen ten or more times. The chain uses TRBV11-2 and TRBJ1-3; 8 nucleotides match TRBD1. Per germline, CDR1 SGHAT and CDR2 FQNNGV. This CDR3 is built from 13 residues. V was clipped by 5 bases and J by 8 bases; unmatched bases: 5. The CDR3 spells CASSQTGEDTIYF. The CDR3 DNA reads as TGTGCCAGCAGCCAGACAGGGGAGGACACCATATATTTT.

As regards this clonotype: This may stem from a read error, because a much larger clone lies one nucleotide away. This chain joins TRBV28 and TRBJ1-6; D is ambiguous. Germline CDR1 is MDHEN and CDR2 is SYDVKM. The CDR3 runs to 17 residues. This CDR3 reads CASSPVVAFAVFSPLRF. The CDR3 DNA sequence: TGTGCCAGCAGTCCAGTCGTCGCGTTCGCCGTTTTTTCACCCCTCCGCTTT. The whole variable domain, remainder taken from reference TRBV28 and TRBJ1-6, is DVKVTQSSRYLVKRTGEKVFLECVQDMDHENMFWYRQDPGLGLRLIYFSYDVKMKEKGDIPEGYSVSREKKERFSLILESASTNQTSMYLCASSPVVAFAVFSPLRFGNGTRLTVT.

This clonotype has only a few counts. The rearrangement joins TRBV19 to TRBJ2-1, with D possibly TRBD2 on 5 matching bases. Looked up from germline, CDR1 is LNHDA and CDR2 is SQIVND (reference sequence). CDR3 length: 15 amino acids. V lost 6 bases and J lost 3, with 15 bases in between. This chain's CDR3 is CASSWSPGYYNEQFF. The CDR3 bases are TGTGCCAGTAGCTGGTCCCCGGGGTACTACAATGAGCAGTTCTTC.

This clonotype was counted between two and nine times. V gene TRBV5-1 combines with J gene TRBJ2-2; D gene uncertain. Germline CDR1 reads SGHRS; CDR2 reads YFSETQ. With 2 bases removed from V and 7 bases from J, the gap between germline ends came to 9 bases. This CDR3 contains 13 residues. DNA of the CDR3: TGCGCCAGCAGCTTTAATGGTAACGGGGAGCTGTTTTTT. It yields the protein CASSFNGNGELFF. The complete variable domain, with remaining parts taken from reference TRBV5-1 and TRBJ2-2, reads KAGVTQTPRYLIKTRGQQVTLSCSPISGHRSVSWYQQTPGQGLQFLFEYFSETQRNKGNFPGRFSGRQFSNSRSEMNVSTLELGDSALYLCASSFNGNGELFFGEGSRLTVL.

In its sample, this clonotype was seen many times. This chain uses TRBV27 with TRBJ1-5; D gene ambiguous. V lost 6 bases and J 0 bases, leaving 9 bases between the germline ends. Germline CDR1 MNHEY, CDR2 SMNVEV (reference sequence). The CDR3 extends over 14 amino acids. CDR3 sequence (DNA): TGTGCCAGCAGCCCTAGCACTAGCAATCAGCCCCAGCATTTT. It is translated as CASSPSTSNQPQHF.

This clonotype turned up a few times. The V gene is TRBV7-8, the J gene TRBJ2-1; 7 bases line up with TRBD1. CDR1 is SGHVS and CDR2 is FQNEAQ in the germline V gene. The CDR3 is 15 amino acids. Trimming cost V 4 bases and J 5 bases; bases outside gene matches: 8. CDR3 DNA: TGTGCCAGCAGCTCTAAGCGGACAGGAAACAATGAGCAGTTCTTC. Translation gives CASSSKRTGNNEQFF.

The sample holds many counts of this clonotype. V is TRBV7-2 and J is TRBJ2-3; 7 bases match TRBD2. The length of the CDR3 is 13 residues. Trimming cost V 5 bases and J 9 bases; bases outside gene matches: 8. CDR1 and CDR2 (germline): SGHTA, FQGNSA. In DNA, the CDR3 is TGTGCCAGCAGCCTAGAGCGACTAGCAACGCAGTATTTT. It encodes CASSLERLATQYF.

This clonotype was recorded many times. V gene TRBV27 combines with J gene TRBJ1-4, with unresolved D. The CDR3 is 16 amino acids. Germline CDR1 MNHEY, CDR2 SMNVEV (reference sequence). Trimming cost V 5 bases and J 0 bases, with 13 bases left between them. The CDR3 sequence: CASSLLFGATNEKLFF. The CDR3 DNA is TGTGCCAGCAGTCTGCTCTTCGGTGCAACTAATGAAAAACTGTTTTTT.

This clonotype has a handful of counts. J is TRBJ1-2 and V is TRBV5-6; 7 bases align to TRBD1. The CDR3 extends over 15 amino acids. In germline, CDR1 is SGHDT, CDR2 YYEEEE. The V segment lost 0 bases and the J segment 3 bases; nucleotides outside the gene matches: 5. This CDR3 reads CASSLGGGADYGYTF. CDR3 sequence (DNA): TGTGCCAGCAGCTTGGGAGGGGGCGCAGACTATGGCTACACCTTC.

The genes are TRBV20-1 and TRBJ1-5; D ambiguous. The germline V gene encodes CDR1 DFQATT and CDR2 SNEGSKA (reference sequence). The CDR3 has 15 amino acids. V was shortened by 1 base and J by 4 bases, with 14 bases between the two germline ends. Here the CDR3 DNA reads TGCAGTGCTAGAGTCCCCCGACTATCGAATCAGCCCCAGCATTTT. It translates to CSARVPRLSNQPQHF.